This is a list of T cell receptor beta chains from one sample in a study of CD8 T cells in Susac syndrome. TCRdb reprocessed the immunoSEQ multiplex PCR reads via MiXCR and lists one record per CDR3 protein. The table has around 200,000 distinct CDR3 sequences, 95% seen once; the top ten hold around 0.076%. The sample taken for sequencing was CD4+ T cells from PBMCs. Receptors were obtained from a human donor with multiple sclerosis. Each CDR3 is given with its conserved first and last residue. D genes are given only for firm matches. Expanded clones are given a class, and other clones once, few, many or no size at all.

clone_size j_call v_call d_call cdr3_aa cdr3_nt
NA TRBJ2-2 TRBV15 NA CATSDLTGDGELFF TGTGCCACCAGTGACCTGACGGGAGATGGGGAGCTGTTTTTT
NA TRBJ2-5 TRBV4-2 TRBD2 CASSPRTSGGADGYQETQYF TGTGCCAGCAGCCCTCGGACTAGCGGGGGAGCTGACGGGTACCAAGAGACCCAGTACTTC
NA TRBJ2-5 TRBV3-1 NA CASSPGTAAPQETQYF TGTGCCAGCAGCCCAGGGACCGCCGCCCCACAAGAGACCCAGTACTTC
NA TRBJ2-3 TRBV12-5 NA CASGLPGSEAQYF TGTGCTAGTGGCCTCCCCGGTTCGGAGGCGCAGTATTTT
NA TRBJ1-6 TRBV30 NA CAWASRGYNSPLHF TGTGCCTGGGCTTCCCGGGGGTATAATTCACCCCTCCACTTT
NA TRBJ2-1 TRBV14 TRBD1 CASSRDRGLTNEQFF TGTGCCAGCAGCCGTGACAGGGGGCTAACCAATGAGCAGTTCTTC
NA TRBJ1-5 TRBV3-1 NA CASSQDWRGRPQHF TGTGCCAGCAGCCAAGATTGGAGGGGCAGGCCCCAGCATTTT
NA TRBJ2-3 TRBV7-7 TRBD1 CASSPGTVTDTQYF TGTGCTAGCAGCCCCGGGACAGTCACAGATACGCAGTATTTT
NA TRBJ1-4 TRBV29-1 TRBD1 CSVTGGNEKLFF TGCAGCGTGACAGGGGGCAATGAAAAACTGTTTTTT
once TRBJ2-5 TRBV29-1 NA CSGDPDGTETQYF TGCAGCGGGGATCCGGACGGTACTGAGACCCAGTACTTC
NA TRBJ2-5 TRBV7-8 NA CASSLDLNRETQYF TGTGCCAGCAGCTTGGACTTAAACCGAGAGACCCAGTACTTC
NA TRBJ2-3 TRBV7-2 TRBD2 CASSLDPAGGTDTQYF TGTGCCAGCAGCTTAGATCCAGCGGGGGGGACAGATACGCAGTATTTT
NA TRBJ2-1 TRBV30 NA CAWTMAHNEQFF TGTGCCTGGACCATGGCCCACAATGAGCAGTTCTTC
once TRBJ1-5 TRBV27 NA CASSFNNQPQHF TGTGCCAGCAGTTTTAACAATCAGCCCCAGCATTTT
once TRBJ1-1 TRBV3-1 NA CASSRTTNTEAFF TGTGCCAGCAGCCGAACAACGAACACTGAAGCTTTCTTT
once TRBJ1-2 TRBV12-3/TRBV12-4 NA CASTRGTTGGYTF TGTGCCAGCACTCGCGGGACAACGGGCGGCTACACCTTC
NA TRBJ2-1 TRBV29-1 NA CSGGRSYNEQFF TGCAGCGGGGGAAGGTCCTACAATGAGCAGTTCTTC
NA TRBJ1-1 TRBV29-1 NA CSARTAGDTEAFF TGCAGCGCTCGGACAGCGGGGGACACTGAAGCTTTCTTT
once TRBJ1-2 TRBV29-1 NA CSVLVGESYGYTF TGCAGCGTTCTTGTGGGGGAAAGCTATGGCTACACCTTC
once TRBJ2-1 TRBV5-6 NA CASSLGNKNRQFF TGTGCCAGCAGCTTGGGAAATAAGAATCGGCAGTTCTTC
NA TRBJ1-2 TRBV20-1 NA CSAPGVVETNGYTF TGCAGTGCCCCCGGGGTGGTGGAAACAAATGGCTACACCTTC
NA TRBJ1-1 TRBV20-1 NA CSAAVAGDTEAFF TGCAGTGCCGCCGTTGCGGGGGACACTGAAGCTTTCTTT
NA TRBJ1-1 TRBV18 NA CASSPAGTEAFF TGTGCCAGCTCACCTGCCGGTACTGAAGCTTTCTTT
NA TRBJ1-5 TRBV30 NA CAWSVSWNNQPQHF TGTGCCTGGAGTGTAAGCTGGAACAATCAGCCCCAGCATTTT
NA TRBJ2-1 TRBV12-3/TRBV12-4 NA CASSRARTAYNEQFF TGTGCCAGCAGCAGAGCAAGGACAGCCTACAATGAGCAGTTCTTC
NA TRBJ2-3 TRBV7-3 NA CASSFRVGPADTQYF TGTGCCAGCAGCTTTAGAGTGGGTCCAGCAGATACGCAGTATTTT
NA TRBJ2-3 TRBV7-8 NA CASTYRVGDTQYF TGTGCCAGCACCTACCGGGTGGGGGATACGCAGTATTTT
NA TRBJ2-4 TRBV3-1 NA CASSPRGSVLAKNIQYF TGTGCCAGCAGCCCAAGGGGTAGCGTATTAGCCAAAAACATTCAGTACTTC
NA TRBJ2-3 TRBV6-5 NA CASRRMGEDTQYF TGTGCCAGCAGAAGGATGGGGGAAGATACGCAGTATTTT
NA TRBJ2-2 TRBV7-2 NA CASSVGSRRTGELFF TGTGCCAGCAGTGTCGGGTCTAGACGTACCGGGGAGCTGTTTTTT
NA TRBJ2-5 TRBV12-3/TRBV12-4 NA CASSGRTSETQYF TGTGCCAGCAGCGGACGGACGAGTGAGACCCAGTACTTC
NA TRBJ1-5 TRBV30 NA CAWSSGDQPQHF TGTGCCTGGAGTTCGGGTGATCAGCCCCAGCATTTT
NA TRBJ1-2 TRBV30 NA CAWTPGGYGYTF TGTGCCTGGACCCCTGGTGGCTATGGCTACACCTTC
NA TRBJ2-1 TRBV20-1 NA CSARPASSYNEQFF TGCAGTGCTAGACCGGCAAGCTCCTACAATGAGCAGTTCTTC
NA TRBJ2-2 TRBV18 NA CASSPKGNTGELFF TGTGCCAGCTCACCAAAGGGAAACACCGGGGAGCTGTTTTTT
NA TRBJ2-3 TRBV7-2 NA CASSRLPHRVTDTQYF TGTGCCAGCAGCCGGCTTCCTCACCGGGTCACAGATACGCAGTATTTT
NA TRBJ1-5 TRBV12-3/TRBV12-4 TRBD1 CASSLGRGSNQPQHF TGTGCCAGCAGTTTAGGCAGGGGGTCAAATCAGCCCCAGCATTTT
NA TRBJ2-7 TRBV20-1 TRBD1 CSAKDRVPYEQYF TGCAGTGCAAAGGACAGGGTACCCTACGAGCAGTACTTC
NA TRBJ2-7 TRBV5-4 NA CASRVGQFTYEQYF TGTGCCAGCAGGGTCGGACAGTTCACCTACGAGCAGTACTTC
NA TRBJ2-1 TRBV20-1 NA CSARGGTSYNEQFF TGCAGTGCTAGAGGAGGAACCTCCTACAATGAGCAGTTCTTC
NA TRBJ1-2 TRBV3-1 NA CASSQAEWGYTF TGTGCCAGCAGCCAAGCAGAGTGGGGCTACACCTTC
NA TRBJ2-3 TRBV4-2 NA CASSQDPSGGLGTDTQYF TGTGCCAGCAGCCAGGACCCCAGTGGGGGGCTCGGAACAGATACGCAGTATTTT
NA TRBJ2-4 TRBV3-1 TRBD2 CATSGGANIQYF TGTGCCACTAGCGGGGGGGCCAACATTCAGTACTTC
NA TRBJ1-2 TRBV30 NA CAWTSGNYGYTF TGTGCCTGGACGTCGGGCAACTATGGCTACACCTTC
NA TRBJ2-3 TRBV14 TRBD1 CASSLRTGTYTDTQYF TGTGCCAGCAGCCTCCGGACAGGGACCTACACAGATACGCAGTATTTT
NA TRBJ2-4 TRBV20-1 TRBD1 CSALHRDSKREYF TGCAGTGCCCTGCATAGGGACAGTAAACGGGAGTACTTC
NA TRBJ1-1 TRBV12-5 NA CASGLGGEAFF TGTGCTAGTGGTTTGGGTGGTGAAGCTTTCTTT